Listed below are T cell receptor beta chains from one sample, sequenced in a study of T-cell memory formation after mild COVID-19. One entry per CDR3 protein, called by TCRdb with MiXCR from the 5' RACE reads. The table records hundreds of thousands of distinct CDR3 sequences, less than 25% of them present only once. The sequencing sample was made of PBMCs or a T cell subset sorted from them (not recorded which). The receptors were sampled from an adult woman who had mild COVID-19 (a few samples of this study predate the infection). Cell type and time point are not known. Both conserved end residues are part of each CDR3. The order of the fields is D gene, clone size, J gene, V gene, CDR3 protein. D genes are given only for firm matches. A clone size is listed for some rows: how often the clone was seen (once, few, many), or a class if it is expanded.

-	many	TRBJ2-1	TRBV4-1	CASSQDRGGSYNEQFF
TRBD2	few	TRBJ2-7	TRBV12-3/TRBV12-4	CASSLGGGPQYEQYF
-	-	TRBJ2-3	TRBV13	CASSLGWAARDTQYF
TRBD1	-	TRBJ2-3	TRBV4-3	CASSQGPGNRGQADTQYF
TRBD1	few	TRBJ2-5	TRBV5-1	CASSSGTGSFETQYF
-	few	TRBJ1-5	TRBV2	CASSVGFSNQPQHF
-	few	TRBJ2-5	TRBV5-1	CASSMGGTSQETQYF
-	few	TRBJ2-5	TRBV5-1	CASSSDSSQETQYF
-	-	TRBJ2-3	TRBV7-8	CASSNSRYTDTQYF
TRBD2	few	TRBJ2-1	TRBV6-5	CASSTGTSGGREQFF
-	-	TRBJ1-6	TRBV10-2	CASGERGSYNSPLHF
-	-	TRBJ1-3	TRBV9	CASSERTEGSGNTIYF
TRBD1	few	TRBJ1-1	TRBV9	CASSVTGQTNTEAFF
TRBD1	-	TRBJ2-7	TRBV25-1	CASMDRLTKQYF
-	-	TRBJ1-5	TRBV2	CASSVGTRNQPQHF
TRBD1	-	TRBJ2-7	TRBV5-5	CASEPRNRGSAYEQYF
TRBD1	few	TRBJ2-1	TRBV20-1	CSAKDRVYGNEQFF
TRBD1	-	TRBJ1-2	TRBV4-3	CASSPGTGDYFGYGYTF
-	many	TRBJ2-3	TRBV24-1	CATSDLELGGTDTQYF
-	many	TRBJ2-1	TRBV29-1	CSDYQTAASTNNEQFF
-	many	TRBJ2-1	TRBV5-4	CASSLGKELGPHEQFF
TRBD2	few	TRBJ2-1	TRBV5-6	CASSAAGGPHNEQFF
TRBD1	many	TRBJ1-6	TRBV12-3/TRBV12-4	CASSPRQGYNSPLHF
-	few	TRBJ2-1	TRBV20-1	CSAGSESYNEQFF
-	-	TRBJ1-1	TRBV7-9	CASSAQASNTEAFF
-	many	TRBJ2-4	TRBV6-5	CASSPSQGNQYF
-	few	TRBJ1-1	TRBV6-2/TRBV6-3	CASRRTAGGSLNTEAFF
-	few	TRBJ2-6	TRBV6-6	CASTHGDVLTF
TRBD2	few	TRBJ2-1	TRBV15	CATSPRLAGVYNEQFF
-	few	TRBJ2-7	TRBV20-1	CSARSTRRREQYF
TRBD1	-	TRBJ2-1	TRBV4-1	CASSSRQGADNEQFF
TRBD2	few	TRBJ2-3	TRBV6-5	CASSPLAGAPSTDTQYF
-	-	TRBJ2-1	TRBV18	CASSPGPTAYNEQFF
-	-	TRBJ2-7	TRBV5-1	CASSPVRPHEQYF
-	-	TRBJ1-2	TRBV4-3	CASSQDRSGDYGYTF
TRBD2	-	TRBJ2-2	TRBV5-6	CASRVGLAGNTGELFF
-	-	TRBJ2-1	TRBV2	CASSELRDSVIENEQFF
-	few	TRBJ1-2	TRBV5-1	CASSLSAVGGYTF
-	-	TRBJ2-1	TRBV6-6	CASSSSQKNNEQFF
-	-	TRBJ1-4	TRBV7-3	CASSLTKGSNEKLFF
-	few	TRBJ1-2	TRBV5-1	CASSVGQRLATNYGYTF
TRBD1	few	TRBJ2-7	TRBV5-1	CASSSTGNLYDEQYF
-	-	TRBJ2-5	TRBV10-3	CAISDRDLKETQYF
-	-	TRBJ2-7	TRBV12-3/TRBV12-4	CASSPTTRVEQYF
-	-	TRBJ1-5	TRBV20-1	CSARGRSMGNQPQHF
-	-	TRBJ2-2	TRBV24-1	CATSDITEGYNTGELFF
-	few	TRBJ1-1	TRBV7-9	CASSFREAAFF
TRBD1	-	TRBJ2-7	TRBV9	CASSDGQGASYEQYF
-	-	TRBJ1-2	TRBV5-1	CASSPGTGSNDGYTF
-	-	TRBJ2-2	TRBV6-5	CASSWAWTGELFF
TRBD1	-	TRBJ2-1	TRBV18	CASSPSIGGTNEQFF
-	-	TRBJ1-2	TRBV13	CASSLAPTARVANYGYTF
-	-	TRBJ1-6	TRBV7-6	CASSIGQLYNSPLHF
-	few	TRBJ2-5	TRBV3-1	CASSQTRAGAQYF
-	-	TRBJ1-1	TRBV4-2	CASSQGRTWNTEAFF
TRBD1	few	TRBJ2-5	TRBV3-1	CASSQGTGIGETQYF
TRBD2	few	TRBJ2-5	TRBV2	CASSIKREKETQYF